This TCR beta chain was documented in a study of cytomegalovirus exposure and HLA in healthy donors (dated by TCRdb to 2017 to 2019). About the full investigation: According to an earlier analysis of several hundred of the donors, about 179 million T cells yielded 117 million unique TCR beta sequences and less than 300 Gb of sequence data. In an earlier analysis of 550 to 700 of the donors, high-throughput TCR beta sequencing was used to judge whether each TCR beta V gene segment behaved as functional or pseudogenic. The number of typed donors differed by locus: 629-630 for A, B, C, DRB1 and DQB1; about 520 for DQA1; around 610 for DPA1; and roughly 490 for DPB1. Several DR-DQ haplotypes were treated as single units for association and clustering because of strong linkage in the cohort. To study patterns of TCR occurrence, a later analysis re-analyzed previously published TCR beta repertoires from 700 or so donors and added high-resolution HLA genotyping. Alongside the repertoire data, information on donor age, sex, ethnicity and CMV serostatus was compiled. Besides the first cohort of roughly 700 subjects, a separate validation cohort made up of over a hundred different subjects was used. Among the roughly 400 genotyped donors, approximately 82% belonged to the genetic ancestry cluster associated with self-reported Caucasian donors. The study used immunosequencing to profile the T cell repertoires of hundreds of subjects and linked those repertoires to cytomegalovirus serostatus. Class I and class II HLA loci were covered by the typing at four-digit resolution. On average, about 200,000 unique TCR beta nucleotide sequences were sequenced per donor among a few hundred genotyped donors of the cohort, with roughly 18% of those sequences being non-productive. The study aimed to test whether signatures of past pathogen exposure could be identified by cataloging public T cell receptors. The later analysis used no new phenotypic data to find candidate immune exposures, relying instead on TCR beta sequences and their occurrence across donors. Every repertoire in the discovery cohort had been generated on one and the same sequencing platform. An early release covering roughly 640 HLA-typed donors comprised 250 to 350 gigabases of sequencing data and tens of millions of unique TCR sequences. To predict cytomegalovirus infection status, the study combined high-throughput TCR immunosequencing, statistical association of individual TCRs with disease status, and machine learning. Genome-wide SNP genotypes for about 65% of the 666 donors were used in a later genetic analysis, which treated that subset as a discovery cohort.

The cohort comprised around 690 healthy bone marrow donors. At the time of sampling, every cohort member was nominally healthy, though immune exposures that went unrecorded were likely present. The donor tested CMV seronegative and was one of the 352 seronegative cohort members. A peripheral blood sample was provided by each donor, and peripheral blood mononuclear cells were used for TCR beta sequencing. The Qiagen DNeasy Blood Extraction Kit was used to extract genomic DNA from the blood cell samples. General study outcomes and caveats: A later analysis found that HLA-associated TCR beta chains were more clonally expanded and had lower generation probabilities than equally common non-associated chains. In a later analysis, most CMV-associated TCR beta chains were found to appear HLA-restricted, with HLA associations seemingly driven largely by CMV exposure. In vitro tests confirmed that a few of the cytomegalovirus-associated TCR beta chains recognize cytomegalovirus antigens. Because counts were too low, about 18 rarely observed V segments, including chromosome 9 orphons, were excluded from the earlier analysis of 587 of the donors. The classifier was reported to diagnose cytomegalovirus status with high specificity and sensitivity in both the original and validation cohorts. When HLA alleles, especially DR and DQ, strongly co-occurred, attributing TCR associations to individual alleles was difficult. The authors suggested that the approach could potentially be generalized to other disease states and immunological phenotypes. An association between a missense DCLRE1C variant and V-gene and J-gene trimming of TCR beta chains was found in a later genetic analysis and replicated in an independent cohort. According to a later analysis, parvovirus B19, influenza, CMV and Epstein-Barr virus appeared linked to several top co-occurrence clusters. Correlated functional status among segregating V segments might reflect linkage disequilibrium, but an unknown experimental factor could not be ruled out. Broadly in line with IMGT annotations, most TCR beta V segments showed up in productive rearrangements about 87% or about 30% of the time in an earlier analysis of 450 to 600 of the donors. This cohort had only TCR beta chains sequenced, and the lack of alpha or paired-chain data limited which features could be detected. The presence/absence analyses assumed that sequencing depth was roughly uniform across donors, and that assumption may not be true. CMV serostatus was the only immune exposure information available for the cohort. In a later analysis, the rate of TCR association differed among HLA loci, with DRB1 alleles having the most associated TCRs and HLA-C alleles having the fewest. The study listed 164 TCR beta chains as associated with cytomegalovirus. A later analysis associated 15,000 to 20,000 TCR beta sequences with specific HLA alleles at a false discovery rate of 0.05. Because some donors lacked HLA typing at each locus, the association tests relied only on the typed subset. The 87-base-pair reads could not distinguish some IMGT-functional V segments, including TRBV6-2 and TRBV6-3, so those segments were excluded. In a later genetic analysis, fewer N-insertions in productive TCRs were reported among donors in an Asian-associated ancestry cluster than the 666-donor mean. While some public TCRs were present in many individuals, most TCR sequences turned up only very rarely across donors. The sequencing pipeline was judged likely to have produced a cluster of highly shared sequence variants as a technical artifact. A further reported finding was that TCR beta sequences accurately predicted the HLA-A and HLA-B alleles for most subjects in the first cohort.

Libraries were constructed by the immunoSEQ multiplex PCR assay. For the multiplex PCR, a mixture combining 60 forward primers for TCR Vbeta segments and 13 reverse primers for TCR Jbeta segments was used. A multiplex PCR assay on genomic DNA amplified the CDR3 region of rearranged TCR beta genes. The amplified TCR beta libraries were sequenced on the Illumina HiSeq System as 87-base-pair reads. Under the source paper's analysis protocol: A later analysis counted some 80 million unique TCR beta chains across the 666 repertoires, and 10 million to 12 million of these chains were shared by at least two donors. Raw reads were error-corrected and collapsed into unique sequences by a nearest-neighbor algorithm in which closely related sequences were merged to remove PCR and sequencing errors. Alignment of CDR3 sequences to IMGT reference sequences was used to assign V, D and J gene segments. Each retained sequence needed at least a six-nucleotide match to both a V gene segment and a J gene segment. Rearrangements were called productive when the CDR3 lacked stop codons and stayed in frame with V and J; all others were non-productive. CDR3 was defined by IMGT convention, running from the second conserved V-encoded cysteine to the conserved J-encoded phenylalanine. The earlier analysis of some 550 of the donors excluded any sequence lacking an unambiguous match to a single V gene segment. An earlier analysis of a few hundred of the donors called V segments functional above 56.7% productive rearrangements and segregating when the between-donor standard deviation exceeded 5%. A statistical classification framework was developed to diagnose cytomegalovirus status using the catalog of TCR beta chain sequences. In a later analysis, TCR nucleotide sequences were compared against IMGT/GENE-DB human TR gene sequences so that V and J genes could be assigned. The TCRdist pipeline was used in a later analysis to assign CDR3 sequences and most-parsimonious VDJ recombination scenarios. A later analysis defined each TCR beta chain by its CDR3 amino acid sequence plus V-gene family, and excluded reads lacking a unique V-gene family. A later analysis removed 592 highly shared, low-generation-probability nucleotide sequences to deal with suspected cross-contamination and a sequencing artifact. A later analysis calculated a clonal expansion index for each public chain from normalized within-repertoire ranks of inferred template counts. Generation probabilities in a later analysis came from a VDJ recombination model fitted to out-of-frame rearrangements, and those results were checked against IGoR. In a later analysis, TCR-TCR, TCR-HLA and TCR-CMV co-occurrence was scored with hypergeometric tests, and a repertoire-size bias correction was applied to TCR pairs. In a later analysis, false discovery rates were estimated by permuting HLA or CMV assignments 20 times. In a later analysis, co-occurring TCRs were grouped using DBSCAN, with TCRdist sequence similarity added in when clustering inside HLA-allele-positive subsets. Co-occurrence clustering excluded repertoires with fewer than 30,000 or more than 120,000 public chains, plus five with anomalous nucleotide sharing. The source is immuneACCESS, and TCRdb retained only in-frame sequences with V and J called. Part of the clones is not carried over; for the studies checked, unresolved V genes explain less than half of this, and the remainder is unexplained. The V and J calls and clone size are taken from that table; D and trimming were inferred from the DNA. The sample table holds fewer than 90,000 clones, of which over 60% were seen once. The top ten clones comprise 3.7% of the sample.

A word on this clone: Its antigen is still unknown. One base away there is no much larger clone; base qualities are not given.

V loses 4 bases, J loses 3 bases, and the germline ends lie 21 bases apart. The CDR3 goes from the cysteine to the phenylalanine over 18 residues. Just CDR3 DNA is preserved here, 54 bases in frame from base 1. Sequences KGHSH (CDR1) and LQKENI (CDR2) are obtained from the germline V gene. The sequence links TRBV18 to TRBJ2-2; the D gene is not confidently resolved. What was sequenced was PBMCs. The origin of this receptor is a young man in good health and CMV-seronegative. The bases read TGTGCCAGCTCACTAAGTTCACGAATAGAACGGGACACCGGGGAGCTGTTTTTT. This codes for CASSLSSRIERDTGELFF.